This T cell receptor (beta chain) comes out of a study of OX40 agonist ivuxolimab in advanced cancers. Some clones are missing from TCRdb's copy, which holds only in-frame ones; the method was immunoSEQ multiplex PCR. The sample carries roughly 48,000 clones, more than 75% recorded once. Trimming cost V 4 bases and J 9 bases; bases outside gene matches: 5. Germline V CDR1 and CDR2: GTSNPN, SVGIG (reference sequence). The CDR3 consists of 12 residues. The input for sequencing was CD4+ or CD8+ T cells sorted from blood, taken in a trial of the OX40 agonist ivuxolimab. The source is an adult with an advanced solid tumor such as melanoma, head and neck, liver or kidney cancer. V usage is TRBV30 and J usage is TRBJ2-1, with 8 bases fitting TRBD2. CDR3: CAWTRGGGEQFF. The CDR3 nucleotides read TGTGCCTGGACACGGGGGGGCGGTGAGCAGTTCTTC.